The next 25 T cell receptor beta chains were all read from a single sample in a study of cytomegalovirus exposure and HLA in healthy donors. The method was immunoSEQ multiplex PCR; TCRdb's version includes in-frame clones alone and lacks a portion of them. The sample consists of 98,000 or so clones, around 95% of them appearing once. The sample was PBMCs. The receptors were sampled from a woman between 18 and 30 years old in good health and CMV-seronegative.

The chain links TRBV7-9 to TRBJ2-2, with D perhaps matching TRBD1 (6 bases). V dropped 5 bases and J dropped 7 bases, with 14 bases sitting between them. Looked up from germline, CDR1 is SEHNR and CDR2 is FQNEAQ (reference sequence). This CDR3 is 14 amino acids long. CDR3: CASSLNRVYGELFF. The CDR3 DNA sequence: TGTGCCAGCAGCCTGAACAGGGTTTACGGGGAGCTGTTTTTT.

The CDR3 nucleotides read TGTGCCACCAGCACCGGGACTAGCGGGGACGAGCAGTACTTC. Protein sequence: CATSTGTSGDEQYF. This chain connects TRBV15 to TRBJ2-7; 13 bases are a match to TRBD2. Germline V gene lookup returns CDR1 LNHNV and CDR2 YYDKDF (reference sequence). V was pared by 4 bases and J by 5 bases, with 2 bases of the junction left unmatched. The CDR3 sequence is 14 residues long.

The CDR3 loop reads CASSKQGGNTEAFF. Written as DNA, the CDR3 is TGTGCCAGCAGTAAACAGGGGGGGAACACTGAAGCTTTCTTT. This chain connects TRBV6-6 to TRBJ1-1, with TRBD1 matching over 8 bases. Germline values: CDR1 MNHNY, CDR2 SVGAGI (reference sequence). This CDR3 is 14 amino acids long. With 5 bases clipped from V and 1 base from J, the junction kept 3 bases outside the gene matches.

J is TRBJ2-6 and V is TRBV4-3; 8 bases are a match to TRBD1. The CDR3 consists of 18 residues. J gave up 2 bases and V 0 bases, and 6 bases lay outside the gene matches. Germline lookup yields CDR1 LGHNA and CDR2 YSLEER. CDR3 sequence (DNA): TGCGCCAGCAGCCAAGACAGGGGGCGAGTTACTGGGGCCAACGTCCTGACTTTC. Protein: CASSQDRGRVTGANVLTF.

CDR3 sequence (DNA): TGTGCCAGCTCACTAGTGACGAACACCGGGGAGCTGTTTTTT. Translating it yields CASSLVTNTGELFF. The rearrangement links TRBV18 to TRBJ2-2, with D unclear. V was trimmed by 4 bases and J by 0 bases, leaving 6 bases between them. The CDR3 spans 14 residues. The germline CDR1 and CDR2 sequences are KGHSH and LQKENI.

Here the CDR3 DNA reads TGTGCCAGCAGCTCAAGGACAGCCTACGAGCAGTACTTC. Its translation: CASSSRTAYEQYF. The V call is TRBV7-6, the J call TRBJ2-7; possible D gene TRBD1, 6 bases. The CDR3 has 13 residues. With 4 bases removed from V and 2 bases from J, the gap between germline ends came to 9 bases. The V gene's germline CDR1 is SGHVS and CDR2 FNYEAQ.

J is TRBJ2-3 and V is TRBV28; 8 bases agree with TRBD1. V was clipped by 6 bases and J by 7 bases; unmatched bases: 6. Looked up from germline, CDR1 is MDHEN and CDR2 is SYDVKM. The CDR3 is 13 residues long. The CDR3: CASRGQGRYTQYF. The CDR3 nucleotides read TGTGCCAGCAGAGGACAGGGACGATATACGCAGTATTTT.

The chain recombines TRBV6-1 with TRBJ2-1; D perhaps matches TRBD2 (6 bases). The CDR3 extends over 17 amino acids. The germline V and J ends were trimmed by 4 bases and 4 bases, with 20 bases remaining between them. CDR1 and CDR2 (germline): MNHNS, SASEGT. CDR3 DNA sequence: TGTGCCAGCAGTGCCATTGGTGGGGGAGGCCTTTACAATGAGCAGTTCTTC. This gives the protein CASSAIGGGGLYNEQFF.

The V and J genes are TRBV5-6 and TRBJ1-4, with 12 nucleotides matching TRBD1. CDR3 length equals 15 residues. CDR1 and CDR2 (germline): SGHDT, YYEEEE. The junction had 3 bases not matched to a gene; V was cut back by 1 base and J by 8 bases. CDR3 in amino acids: CASSLQGTGGEKLFF. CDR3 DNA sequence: TGTGCCAGCAGCTTGCAAGGGACAGGGGGCGAAAAACTGTTTTTT.

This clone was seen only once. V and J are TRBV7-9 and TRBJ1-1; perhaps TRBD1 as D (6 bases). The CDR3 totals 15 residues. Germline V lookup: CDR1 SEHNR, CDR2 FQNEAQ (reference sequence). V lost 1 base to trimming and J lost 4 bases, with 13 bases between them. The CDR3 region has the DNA TGTGCCAGCAGCTTAGGACGTGAGGGGGTCACTGAAGCTTTCTTT. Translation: CASSLGREGVTEAFF.

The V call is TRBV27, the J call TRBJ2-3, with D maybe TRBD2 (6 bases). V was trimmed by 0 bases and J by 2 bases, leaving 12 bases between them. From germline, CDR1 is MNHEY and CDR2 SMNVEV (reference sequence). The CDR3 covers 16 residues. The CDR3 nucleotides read TGTGCCAGCAGTTTATCGGTCCGGGGGTACACAGATACGCAGTATTTT. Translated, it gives CASSLSVRGYTDTQYF.

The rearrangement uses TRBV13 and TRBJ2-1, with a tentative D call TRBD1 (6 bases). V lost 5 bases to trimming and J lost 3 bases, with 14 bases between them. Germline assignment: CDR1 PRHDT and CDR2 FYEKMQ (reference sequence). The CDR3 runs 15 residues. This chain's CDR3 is CASSLVGAFYNEQFF. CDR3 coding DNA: TGTGCCAGCAGCCTCGTGGGGGCCTTCTACAATGAGCAGTTCTTC.

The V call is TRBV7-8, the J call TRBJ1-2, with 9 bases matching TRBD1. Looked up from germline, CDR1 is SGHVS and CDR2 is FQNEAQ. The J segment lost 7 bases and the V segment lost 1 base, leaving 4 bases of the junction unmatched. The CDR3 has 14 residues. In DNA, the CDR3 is TGTGCCAGCAGCTTAGTGACAGGGGGAATTGGCTACACCTTC. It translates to CASSLVTGGIGYTF.

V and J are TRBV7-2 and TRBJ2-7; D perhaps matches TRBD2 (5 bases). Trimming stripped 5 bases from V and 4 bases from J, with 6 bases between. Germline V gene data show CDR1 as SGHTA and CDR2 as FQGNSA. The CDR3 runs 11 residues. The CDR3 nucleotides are TGTGCCAGCAGCCAGCGGTACGAGCAGTACTTC. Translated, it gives CASSQRYEQYF.

The CDR3 DNA is TGTGCCAGCAGCCAGCAAATCAGACAGGGTTTGGCCGAGCAGTACTTC. This codes for CASSQQIRQGLAEQYF. The rearrangement joins TRBV2 to TRBJ2-7; 7 positions agree with TRBD1. The CDR3 consists of 16 residues. V lost 6 bases to trimming and J lost 6 bases; unmatched junction nucleotides: 17. Per the germline V gene, CDR1 is SNHLY and CDR2 is FYNNEI.

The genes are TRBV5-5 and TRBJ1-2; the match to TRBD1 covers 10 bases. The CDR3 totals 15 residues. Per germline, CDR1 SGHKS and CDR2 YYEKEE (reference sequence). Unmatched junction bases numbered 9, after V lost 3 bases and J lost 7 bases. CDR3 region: CASSSIWTGGVGYTF. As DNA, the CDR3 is TGTGCCAGCAGCTCAATCTGGACAGGGGGTGTTGGCTACACCTTC.

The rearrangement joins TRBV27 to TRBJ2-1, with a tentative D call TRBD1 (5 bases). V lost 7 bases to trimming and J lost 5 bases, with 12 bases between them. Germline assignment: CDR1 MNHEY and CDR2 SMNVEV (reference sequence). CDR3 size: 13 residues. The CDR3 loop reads CASTPDSHNEQFF. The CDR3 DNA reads TGTGCCAGCACCCCCGACAGTCACAATGAGCAGTTCTTC.

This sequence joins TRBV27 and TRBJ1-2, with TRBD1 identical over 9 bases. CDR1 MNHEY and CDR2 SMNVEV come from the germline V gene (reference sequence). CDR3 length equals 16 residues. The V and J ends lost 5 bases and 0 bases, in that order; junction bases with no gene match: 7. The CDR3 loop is CASSQARTGANYGYTF. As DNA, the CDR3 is TGTGCCAGCAGTCAGGCTCGGACAGGGGCTAACTATGGCTACACCTTC.

The CDR3 sequence: CASSRGQGITGELFF. Here the CDR3 DNA reads TGTGCCAGCAGCAGGGGACAGGGCATCACCGGGGAGCTGTTTTTT. V is TRBV7-8 and J is TRBJ2-2; 9 positions agree with TRBD1. The CDR3 has 15 amino acids. Germline lookup yields CDR1 SGHVS and CDR2 FQNEAQ. The junction had 5 bases not matched to a gene; V was cut back by 5 bases and J by 4 bases.

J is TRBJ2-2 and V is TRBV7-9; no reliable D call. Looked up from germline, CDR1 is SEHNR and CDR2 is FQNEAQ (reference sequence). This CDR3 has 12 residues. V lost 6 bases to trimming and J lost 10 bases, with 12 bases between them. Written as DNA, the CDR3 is TGTGCCAGCAGGCCCAGTCCTCAGGAGCTGTTTTTT. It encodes CASRPSPQELFF.

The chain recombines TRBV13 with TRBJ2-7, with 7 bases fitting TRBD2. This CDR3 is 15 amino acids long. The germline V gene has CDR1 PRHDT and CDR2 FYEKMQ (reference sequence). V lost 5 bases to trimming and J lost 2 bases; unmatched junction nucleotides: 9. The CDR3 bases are TGTGCCAGCAGCGGGAGGGGCGGGTTCCCCTACGAGCAGTACTTC. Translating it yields CASSGRGGFPYEQYF.

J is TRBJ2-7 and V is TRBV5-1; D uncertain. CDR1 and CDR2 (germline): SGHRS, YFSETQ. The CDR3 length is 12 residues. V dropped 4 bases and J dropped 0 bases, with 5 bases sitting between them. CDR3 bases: TGCGCCAGCAGCGTCAGCTCCTACGAGCAGTACTTC. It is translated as CASSVSSYEQYF.

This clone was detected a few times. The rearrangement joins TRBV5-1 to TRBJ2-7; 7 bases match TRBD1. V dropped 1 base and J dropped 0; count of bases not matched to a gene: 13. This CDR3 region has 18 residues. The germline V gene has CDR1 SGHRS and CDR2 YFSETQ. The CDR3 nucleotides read TGCGCCAGCAGCTTGCCCCAGGTCCCAGGGGGTTACTCCTACGAGCAGTACTTC. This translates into CASSLPQVPGGYSYEQYF.

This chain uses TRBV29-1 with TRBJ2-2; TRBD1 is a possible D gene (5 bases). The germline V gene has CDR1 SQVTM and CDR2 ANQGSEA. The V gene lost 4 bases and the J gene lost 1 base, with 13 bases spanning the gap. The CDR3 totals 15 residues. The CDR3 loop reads CSVVVVGRNTGELFF. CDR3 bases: TGCAGCGTTGTGGTGGTGGGGCGGAACACCGGGGAGCTGTTTTTT.

CDR3 loop: CASSPGTVQETQYF. DNA of the CDR3: TGCGCCAGCAGCCCCGGGACTGTACAAGAGACCCAGTACTTC. This chain connects TRBV4-1 to TRBJ2-5, with D tentatively TRBD2 (6 bases). This CDR3 has 14 residues. Germline V gene sequence: CDR1 MGHRA, CDR2 YSYEKL. V dropped 4 bases and J dropped 2 bases, with 11 bases sitting between them.